Given below is one T cell receptor beta chain in context. No antigen is known for it. This table comes from immunoSEQ multiplex PCR, and its TCRdb copy is limited to in-frame clones, with some not included. The sample has about 94,000 clones, 91% seen once. This sample was taken from a study of graft-versus-host responses after intestinal transplantation. Study-level background: Recipients had transplants, and these were multivisceral, liver-intestinal, or isolated intestinal. All of the recipients had induction that used anti-thymocyte globulin, then tacrolimus and steroids for three to four years. Findings of the study overall: GvH clones turned up in recipient marrow; some had shown up first in ileum or blood.

The CDR3 is made up of 14 amino acids. Germline V gives CDR1 MGHRA, CDR2 YSYEKL. V lost 2 bases and J lost 5, with 11 bases in between. This sample comprised unstimulated CD8+ T cells sorted from spleen or lymph node cells, obtained before intestinal transplant. This chain uses TRBV4-1 with TRBJ2-3; maybe TRBD1 (6 bases). The receptor was isolated from a human donor who received an intestinal transplant. The CDR3 is CASSQIKTGDTQYF. The CDR3 DNA follows: TGCGCCAGCAGCCAAATAAAGACAGGAGATACGCAGTATTTT.